What follows describes a single TCR beta chain. The authors' processing: Cell counts per sample came from amplifying reference gene primers. Clones were sequenced by immunoSEQ multiplex PCR, and TCRdb holds only the in-frame ones, with some missing. That table supplies the V and J calls and clone size; D and trimming were determined from the DNA. The repertoire holds around 400,000 clones, with roughly 86% as singletons. This specimen comes from a study of blood T cell repertoires in COVID-19. Followed over time, Seattle patients had been enrolled while infection was active. The sample was peripheral blood. This TCR derives from a woman aged 55-75 years with COVID-19, enrolled during active disease.

The CDR3 DNA reads TGTGCCAGCAGCGTAACGGGCGCGGGAGATTGGGATACGCAGTATTTT. As protein: CASSVTGAGDWDTQYF. The chain carries TRBV9 and TRBJ2-3; TRBD2 matches 7 bases. Trimming removed 1 base from V and 6 bases from J; junction bases left unmatched: 11. CDR1 and CDR2 (germline): SGDLS, YYNGEE. The CDR3 length is 16 residues.